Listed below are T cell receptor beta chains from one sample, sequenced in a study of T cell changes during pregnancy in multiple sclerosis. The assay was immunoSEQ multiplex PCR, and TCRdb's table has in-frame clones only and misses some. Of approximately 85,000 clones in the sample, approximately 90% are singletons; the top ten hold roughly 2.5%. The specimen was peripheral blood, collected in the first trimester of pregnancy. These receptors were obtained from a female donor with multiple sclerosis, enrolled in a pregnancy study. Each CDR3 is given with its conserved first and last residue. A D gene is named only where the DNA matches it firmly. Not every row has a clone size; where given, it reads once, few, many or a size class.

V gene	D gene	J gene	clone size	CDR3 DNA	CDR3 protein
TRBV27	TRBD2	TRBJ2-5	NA	TGTGCCAGCAGGGGACTAGCGGGAGAAAGCGTCCAAGAGACCCAGTACTTC	CASRGLAGESVQETQYF
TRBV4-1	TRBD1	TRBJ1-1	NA	TGCGCCAGCAGCCAAGTAACAGGGGGCCGCATGAACACTGAAGCTTTCTTT	CASSQVTGGRMNTEAFF
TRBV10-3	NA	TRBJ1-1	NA	TGTGCCATCAGTGAGGAGACAGGCACTGAAGCTTTCTTT	CAISEETGTEAFF
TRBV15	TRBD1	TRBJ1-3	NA	TGTGCCACCAGCAGGGGGGACAGGGGTGCCACCTCTGGAAACACCATATATTTT	CATSRGDRGATSGNTIYF
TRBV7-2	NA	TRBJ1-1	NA	TGTGCCAGCAGCTTGACGACAGCGAACACTGAAGCTTTCTTT	CASSLTTANTEAFF
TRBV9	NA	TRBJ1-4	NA	TGTGCCAGCAGCACACGTTCGGGAAAACTGTTTTTT	CASSTRSGKLFF
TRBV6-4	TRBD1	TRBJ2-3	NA	TGTGCCAGCAGTGACTGCGGGACAGGGCCCCGCACAGATACGCAGTATTTT	CASSDCGTGPRTDTQYF
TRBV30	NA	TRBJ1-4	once	TGTGCCTGGAGTGCGGGTGTAGCAACTAATGAAAAACTGTTTTTT	CAWSAGVATNEKLFF
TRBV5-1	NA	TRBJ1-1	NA	TGCGCCAGCAGCCCCGGAGGGAGCATGAACACTGAAGCTTTCTTT	CASSPGGSMNTEAFF
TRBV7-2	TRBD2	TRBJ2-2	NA	TGTGCCAGCAGCTTACTTCCCGGGACTACGAACACCGGGGAGCTGTTTTTT	CASSLLPGTTNTGELFF
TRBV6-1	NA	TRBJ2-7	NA	TGTGCCAGCAGTGAAGACTGGTCCTACGAGCAGTACTTC	CASSEDWSYEQYF
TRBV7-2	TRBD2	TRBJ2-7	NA	TGTGCCAGCAGCTCCTCAGCGGGGGGGGCCTACGAGCAGTACTTC	CASSSSAGGAYEQYF
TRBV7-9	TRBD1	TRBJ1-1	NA	TGTGCCAGCAGCACATGGAGGGGACAGCGAAAAGGCACTGAAGCTTTCTTT	CASSTWRGQRKGTEAFF
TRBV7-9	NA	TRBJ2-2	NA	TGTGCCAGCAGCCAGAAAATCGGGGAGCTGTTTTTT	CASSQKIGELFF
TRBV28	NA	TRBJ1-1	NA	TGTGCCAGCAGTTTACTAGGGGGGGAACTTGAAGCTTTCTTT	CASSLLGGELEAFF
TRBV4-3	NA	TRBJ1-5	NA	TGCGCCAGCAGCCAAGATCACGGCAGGGCGAATCAGCCCCAGCATTTT	CASSQDHGRANQPQHF
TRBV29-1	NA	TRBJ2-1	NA	TGCAGCGTTGAGGCGGGCGGAAGCTCCTACAATGAGCAGTTCTTC	CSVEAGGSSYNEQFF
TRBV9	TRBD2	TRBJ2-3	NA	TGTGCCAGCAGCCCTACTAGCGGGGGGGCGGATACGCAGTATTTT	CASSPTSGGADTQYF
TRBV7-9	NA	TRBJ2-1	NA	TGTGCCAGCAGCCCCTTCGATGAGCAGTTCTTC	CASSPFDEQFF
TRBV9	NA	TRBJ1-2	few	TGTGCCAGCAGCCCGCGGTGGGACACCGACTATGGCTACACCTTC	CASSPRWDTDYGYTF
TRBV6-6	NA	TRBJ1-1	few	TGTGCCAGCAGTTACTCGGAGGGAGCCACTGAAGCTTTCTTT	CASSYSEGATEAFF
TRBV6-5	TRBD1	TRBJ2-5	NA	TGTGCCAGCAGCTATGGGACGCAGGGGGTTGAGACCCAGTACTTC	CASSYGTQGVETQYF
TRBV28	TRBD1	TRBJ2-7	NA	TGTGCCAGCAGTTCATCCGGGACAGGGTACTACGAGCAGTACTTC	CASSSSGTGYYEQYF
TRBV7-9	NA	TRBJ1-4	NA	TGTGCCAGCAGCCCACCCCCCAGAGGGGAAAAACTGTTTTTT	CASSPPPRGEKLFF
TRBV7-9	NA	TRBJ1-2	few	TGTGCCAGCAGCTACGAACGGGGGGCTGTCTATGGCTACACCTTC	CASSYERGAVYGYTF
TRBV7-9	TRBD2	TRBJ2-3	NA	TGTGCCAGCAGCCCCAGCGGGGGGGATACGCAGTATTTT	CASSPSGGDTQYF
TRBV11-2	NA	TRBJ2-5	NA	TGTGCCAGCAGCTCAGGGACATTCCAAGAGACCCAGTACTTC	CASSSGTFQETQYF
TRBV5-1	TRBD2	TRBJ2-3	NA	TGCGCCAGCAAACTAGCGGGCACAGATACGCAGTATTTT	CASKLAGTDTQYF
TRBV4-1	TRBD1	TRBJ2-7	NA	TGCGCCAGCAGCTTCCGGGACAGGGCTCCTTCCTACGAGCAGTACTTC	CASSFRDRAPSYEQYF
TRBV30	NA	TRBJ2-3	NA	TGTGCCTGGAGTAGCGGGAGCACAGATACGCAGTATTTT	CAWSSGSTDTQYF
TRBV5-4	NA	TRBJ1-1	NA	TGTGCCAGCAGCTTGGCGGCTTCCGGAGGAACTGAAGCTTTCTTT	CASSLAASGGTEAFF
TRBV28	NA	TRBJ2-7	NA	TGTGCCAGCACCCCCGGAGGGTTGATCTACGAGCAGTACTTC	CASTPGGLIYEQYF
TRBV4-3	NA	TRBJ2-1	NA	TGCGCCAGCAGCCGGGGGGGCGCCACCAATGAGCAGTTCTTC	CASSRGGATNEQFF
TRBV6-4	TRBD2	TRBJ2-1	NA	TGTGCCAGCAGTGACTTTAGCGGGGGGGATTACAATGAGCAGTTCTTC	CASSDFSGGDYNEQFF
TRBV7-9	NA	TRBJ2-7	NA	TGTGCCAGCAGCCTTCCAGGGGCCTACGAGCAGTACTTC	CASSLPGAYEQYF
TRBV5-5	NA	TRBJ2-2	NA	TGTGCCAGCCCCGGAAGGGACAAACCCACCGGGGAGCTGTTTTTT	CASPGRDKPTGELFF
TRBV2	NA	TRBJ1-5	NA	TGTGCCAGCGGACGGGGAGGCGGCAATCAGCCCCAGCATTTT	CASGRGGGNQPQHF
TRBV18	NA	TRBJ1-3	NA	TGTGCCAGCTCACCAATTCAGGCATCAGACTCTGGAAACACCATATATTTT	CASSPIQASDSGNTIYF
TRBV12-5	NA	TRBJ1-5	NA	TGTGCTAGTGGTGAGGAGCTTGGACCCCAGCATTTT	CASGEELGPQHF
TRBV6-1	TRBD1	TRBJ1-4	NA	TGTGCCAGCCAGGACAGGTTTAATGAAAAACTGTTTTTT	CASQDRFNEKLFF
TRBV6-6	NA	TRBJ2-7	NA	TGTGCCAGCCTCGACAGCTCCTACGAGCAGTACTTC	CASLDSSYEQYF
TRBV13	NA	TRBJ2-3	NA	TGTGCCAGCAGCCGCGAGGGCACAGATACGCAGTATTTT	CASSREGTDTQYF
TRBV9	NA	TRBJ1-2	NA	TGTGCCAGCAGCGCTCAGGTGGCGTCTAACTATGGCTACACCTTC	CASSAQVASNYGYTF
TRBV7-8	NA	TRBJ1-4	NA	TGTGCCAGCAGAGGAACAGGGAGGGCTAATGAAAAACTGTTTTTT	CASRGTGRANEKLFF
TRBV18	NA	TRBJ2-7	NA	TGTGCCAGCTCACCACCAGTTGCGTCCTACGAGCAGTACTTC	CASSPPVASYEQYF
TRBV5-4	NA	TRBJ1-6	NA	TGTGCCAGCAGCTTAGAGCAGGGTTCCTATAATTCACCCCTCCACTTT	CASSLEQGSYNSPLHF
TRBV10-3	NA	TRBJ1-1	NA	TGTGCCATCAGTGGGATTGGGCGGAACACTGAAGCTTTCTTT	CAISGIGRNTEAFF
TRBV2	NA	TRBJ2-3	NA	TGTGCCAGCAGTGTCCCAGGGGTTAGCACAGATACGCAGTATTTT	CASSVPGVSTDTQYF
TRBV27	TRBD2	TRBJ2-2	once	TGTGCCAGCAGTTCCCCCGCTAGCGGGGGTGCCGGGGAGCTGTTTTTT	CASSSPASGGAGELFF
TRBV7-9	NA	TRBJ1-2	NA	TGTGCCAGCAGCCCCGGGACTGATGGCTACACCTTC	CASSPGTDGYTF
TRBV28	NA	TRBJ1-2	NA	TGTGCCAGCAGTCCTCCCAGACAGCAGTACACCTTC	CASSPPRQQYTF
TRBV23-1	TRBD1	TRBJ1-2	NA	TGCGCCAGCAGACACGACAGGGGAATAGACGGCTACACCTTC	CASRHDRGIDGYTF
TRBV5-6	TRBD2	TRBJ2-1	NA	TGTGCCAGCAGTACGAGGTCCGGGACTAGCGGGAGATGGAATGAGCAGTTCTTC	CASSTRSGTSGRWNEQFF
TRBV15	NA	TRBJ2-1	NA	TGTGCCACCCAGCGGGTTAGCACCCACTTATACAATGAGCAGTTCTTC	CATQRVSTHLYNEQFF
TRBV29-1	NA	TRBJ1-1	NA	TGCAGCGTCGAAAGGCGGGGCAGAATGAACACTGAAGCTTTCTTT	CSVERRGRMNTEAFF
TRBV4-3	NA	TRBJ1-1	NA	TGCGCCAGCAGCCAAGGATTCCAGGGCGCCGTAGACACTGAAGCTTTCTTT	CASSQGFQGAVDTEAFF
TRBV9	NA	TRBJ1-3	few	TGTGCCAGCAGCGTTAGGGGCATTGAGGGAAACACCATATATTTT	CASSVRGIEGNTIYF
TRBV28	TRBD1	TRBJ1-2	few	TGTGCCAGCAGTACCCCAGGGGGCGGCCATGGCTACACCTTC	CASSTPGGGHGYTF
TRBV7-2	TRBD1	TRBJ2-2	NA	TGTGCCAGCAGTAGACAGGGTTCCGCCGGGGAGCTGTTTTTT	CASSRQGSAGELFF